Reported below is one T cell receptor beta chain. The antigen is undetermined. The data are from a study of cytomegalovirus exposure and HLA in healthy donors. Study conclusions and caveats: Most TCR sequences proved rare, with some public TCRs found in many donors. Investigators reported more than 150 TCR beta chains as tied to cytomegalovirus. One later analysis, an examination of the 90 to 150 validation repertoires, found that first-cohort TCR clusters tended to co-occur in them. Reportedly, diagnosis of cytomegalovirus status by the classifier showed high specificity and sensitivity.

This CDR3 has 18 residues. V lost 0 bases and J lost 1, with 16 bases in between. The germline CDR1 and CDR2 sequences are SGDLS and YYNGEE. Assay: immunoSEQ multiplex PCR; the TCRdb copy retains only in-frame clones and omits some. The sample includes approximately 200,000 clones, 80% to 95% of them seen just once. This sequence joins TRBV9 and TRBJ2-2; D possibly corresponds to TRBD1 (6 bases). Sequencing was carried out using PBMCs. The TCR was taken from a woman aged 18-29 years in good health and CMV-seronegative. CDR3 bases: TGTGCCAGCAGCGTAGCGATGTTTGGGGGCCTGAACACCGGGGAGCTGTTTTTT. Its translation is CASSVAMFGGLNTGELFF.